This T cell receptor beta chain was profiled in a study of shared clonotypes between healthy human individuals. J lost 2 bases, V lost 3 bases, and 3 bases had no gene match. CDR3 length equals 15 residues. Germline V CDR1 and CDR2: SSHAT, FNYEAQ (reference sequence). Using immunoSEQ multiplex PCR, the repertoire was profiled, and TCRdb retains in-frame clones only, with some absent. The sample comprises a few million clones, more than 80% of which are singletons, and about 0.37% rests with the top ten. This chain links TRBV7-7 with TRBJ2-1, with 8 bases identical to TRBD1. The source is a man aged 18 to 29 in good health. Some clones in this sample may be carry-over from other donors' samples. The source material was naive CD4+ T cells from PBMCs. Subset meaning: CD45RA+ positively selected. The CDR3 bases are TGTGCCAGCAGCTTCGGACAGGGCCCCTACAATGAGCAGTTCTTC. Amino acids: CASSFGQGPYNEQFF. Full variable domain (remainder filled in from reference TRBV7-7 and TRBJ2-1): GAGVSQSPRYKVTKRGQDVTLRCDPISSHATLYWYQQALGQGPEFLTYFNYEAQPDKSGLPSDRFSAERPEGSISTLTIQRTEQRDSAMYRCASSFGQGPYNEQFFGPGTRLTVL.